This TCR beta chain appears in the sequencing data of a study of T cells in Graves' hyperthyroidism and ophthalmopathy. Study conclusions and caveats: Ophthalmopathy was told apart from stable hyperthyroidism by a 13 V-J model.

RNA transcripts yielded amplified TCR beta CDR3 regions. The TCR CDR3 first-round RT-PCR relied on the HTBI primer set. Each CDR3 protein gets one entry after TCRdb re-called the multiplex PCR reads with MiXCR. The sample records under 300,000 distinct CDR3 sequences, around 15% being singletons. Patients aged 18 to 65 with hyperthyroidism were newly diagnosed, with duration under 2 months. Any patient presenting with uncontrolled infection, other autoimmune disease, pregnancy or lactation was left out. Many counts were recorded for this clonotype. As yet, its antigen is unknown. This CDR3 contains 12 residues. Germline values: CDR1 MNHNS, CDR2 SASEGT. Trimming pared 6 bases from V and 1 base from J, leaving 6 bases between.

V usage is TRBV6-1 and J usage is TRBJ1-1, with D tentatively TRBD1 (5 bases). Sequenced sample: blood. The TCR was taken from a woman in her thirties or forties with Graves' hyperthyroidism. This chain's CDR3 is CASRTENTEAFF. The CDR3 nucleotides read TGTGCCAGCAGGACAGAGAACACTGAAGCTTTCTTT.